These 24 T cell receptor beta chains came from one sample sequenced in a study of T cell repertoires in cytomegalovirus infection. TCRdb re-called the reads through MiXCR, storing one row per CDR3 protein. This table holds under 95,000 distinct CDR3 sequences, more than 40% found once. The antigens of these receptors remain unknown. Specimen: CD8+ T cells from cultured PBMCs, collected from culture after CMV antigen stimulation. All receptors come from a human donor in good health (CMV status not recorded). Some clones in this sample may be carry-over from other donors' samples.

The chain has TRBV9 and TRBJ1-4, with D possibly TRBD1 on 5 matching bases. Per germline, CDR1 SGDLS and CDR2 YYNGEE. Between the trimmed V and J ends, which lost 0 bases and 4 bases, there was a span of 13 bases. The CDR3 consists of 16 residues. As DNA, the CDR3 is TGTGCCAGCAGCGTAGGCCGACGCGGGGGTAATGAAAAACTGTTTTTT. Its protein is CASSVGRRGGNEKLFF.

This sequence joins TRBV27 and TRBJ2-7; D remains ambiguous. Trimming cost V 3 bases and J 4 bases, with 10 bases left between them. Looked up from germline, CDR1 is MNHEY and CDR2 is SMNVEV (reference sequence). CDR3 size: 13 residues. CDR3 in DNA: TGTGCCAGCAGTTTTTCCCCTGATTACGAGCAGTACTTC. Translation gives CASSFSPDYEQYF.

V and J are TRBV6-6 and TRBJ1-2; TRBD1 matches 7 bases. The trim removed 5 bases at V and 2 bases at J, leaving 5 bases unmatched. CDR1 MNHNY and CDR2 SVGAGI come from the germline V gene (reference sequence). The CDR3 spans 14 residues. CDR3 residues: CASSNADRNYGYTF. As DNA, the CDR3 is TGTGCCAGCAGTAACGCGGACAGGAACTATGGCTACACCTTC.

J is TRBJ2-1 and V is TRBV7-9; 7 bases match TRBD2. The CDR3 length is 14 residues. Germline-derived CDR1 and CDR2 are SEHNR and FQNEAQ (reference sequence). The V and J ends lost 3 bases and 7 bases, in that order; junction bases with no gene match: 6. The CDR3 loop reads CASSFLGGGNEQFF. Here the CDR3 DNA reads TGTGCCAGCAGCTTCCTGGGCGGGGGTAATGAGCAGTTCTTC.

J is TRBJ2-1 and V is TRBV7-9; TRBD1 agrees at 9 bases. Germline assignment: CDR1 SEHNR and CDR2 FQNEAQ (reference sequence). This CDR3 comprises 12 residues. Germline trimming cut 10 bases from V and 5 bases from J; bases unmatched to any gene: 3. The CDR3 nucleotides are TGTGCCAAAGGGACAGGGCACAATGAGCAGTTCTTC. Amino acid sequence: CAKGTGHNEQFF. Full variable domain (outside the CDR3, taken from reference TRBV7-9 and TRBJ2-1): DTGVSQNPRHKITKRGQNVTFRCDPISEHNRLYWYRQTLGQGPEFLTYFQNEAQLEKSRLLSDRFSAERPKGSFSTLEIQRTEQGDSAMYLCAKGTGHNEQFFGPGTRLTVL.

This clonotype was seen a few times. The CDR3 reads CASSPMEGTQTYEQYF. The CDR3, as DNA: TGTGCCAGCAGCCCGATGGAGGGTACACAGACCTACGAGCAGTACTTC. The chain employs TRBV7-9 and TRBJ2-7, with TRBD2 as a possible D gene (6 bases). This CDR3 has 16 residues. V was clipped by 5 bases and J by 2 bases, with 19 bases between them. Germline CDR1 reads SEHNR; CDR2 reads FQNEAQ (reference sequence).

This clonotype was observed a few times. The rearrangement links TRBV19 to TRBJ2-3; 9 bases align to TRBD2. Losses at the gene ends were 5 bases for V and 2 bases for J; bases not matched to a gene: 5. In germline, CDR1 is LNHDA, CDR2 SQIVND (reference sequence). This CDR3 is 15 amino acids long. CDR3 sequence (DNA): TGTGCCAGTAGTCCGCCTAGCGGGATCACAGATACGCAGTATTTT. Amino acids: CASSPPSGITDTQYF.

This clonotype was observed a handful of times. The chain recombines TRBV11-2 with TRBJ2-6; D perhaps matches TRBD2 (5 bases). The CDR3 totals 12 residues. The V end was cut by 1 base, the J end by 16 bases, with 11 bases between. In germline, CDR1 is SGHAT, CDR2 FQNNGV. The CDR3 loop is CASSLVSGNLTF. CDR3 nucleotide sequence: TGTGCCAGCAGCTTAGTATCCGGGAATCTGACTTTC.

V usage is TRBV11-2 and J usage is TRBJ2-3; TRBD1 agrees at 8 bases. From germline, CDR1 is SGHAT and CDR2 FQNNGV. J lost 2 bases, V lost 5 bases, and 15 bases had no gene match. The CDR3 is 18 residues long. CDR3 coding DNA: TGTGCCAGCAGCCCTATATTCTCCGGGACAGGTTTCACAGATACGCAGTATTTT. Translated: CASSPIFSGTGFTDTQYF.

There are a few counts of this clonotype. V and J are TRBV24-1 and TRBJ2-5, with D possibly TRBD2 on 6 matching bases. From germline, CDR1 is KGHDR and CDR2 SFDVKD. Trimming cost V 5 bases and J 4 bases, with 22 bases left between them. The CDR3 extends over 17 amino acids. This CDR3 is CATSGLDGDVWRETQYF. The CDR3 nucleotides read TGTGCCACCAGTGGACTAGACGGGGATGTTTGGCGAGAGACCCAGTACTTC.

The rearrangement joins TRBV7-2 to TRBJ2-3; D tentatively fits TRBD1 or TRBD2 (5 bases each). The CDR3 length is 12 residues. Germline CDR1 SGHTA, CDR2 FQGNSA. Between the trimmed V and J ends, which lost 1 base and 14 bases, there was a span of 13 bases. Written as DNA, the CDR3 is TGTGCCAGCAGCTTAGGTGGGACCCCAGGGTATTTT. Translation: CASSLGGTPGYF.

Only a few counts were recorded for this clonotype. The chain recombines TRBV7-2 with TRBJ1-5; D is ambiguous. Trimming shortened V by 1 base and J by 1 base, and 5 bases separated the two germline ends. The CDR3 extends over 14 amino acids. Germline CDR1 and CDR2: SGHTA and FQGNSA. Here the CDR3 DNA reads TGTGCCAGCAGCTTAGTTTGGAGCAATCAGCCCCAGCATTTT. Its translation is CASSLVWSNQPQHF. The variable domain in full, with the rest retrieved from reference TRBV7-2 and TRBJ1-5, is GAGVSQSPSNKVTEKGKDVELRCDPISGHTALYWYRQSLGQGLEFLIYFQGNSAPDKSGLPSDRFSAERTGGSVSTLTIQRTQQEDSAVYLCASSLVWSNQPQHFGDGTRLSIL.

This clonotype appeared a single time. The chain couples TRBV6-5 to TRBJ1-1; 7 bases fit TRBD1. From germline, CDR1 is MNHEY and CDR2 SVGAGI. V trimming: 9 bases; J trimming: 0 bases; junction bases outside the gene matches: 13. The CDR3 totals 16 residues. CDR3 protein: CASSTLKTGMNTEAFF. The CDR3 DNA follows: TGTGCCAGTAGTACACTCAAGACAGGGATGAACACTGAAGCTTTCTTT.

The V and J genes are TRBV12-3 or TRBV12-4 and TRBJ2-7; TRBD2 is a possible D gene (5 bases). The CDR3 covers 12 residues. Trimming stripped 3 bases from V and 6 bases from J, with 9 bases between. The CDR3 spells CASSFGEGEQYF. CDR3 coding DNA: TGTGCCAGCAGTTTCGGGGAAGGCGAGCAGTACTTC.

The chain couples TRBV12-5 to TRBJ1-1, with TRBD1 matching over 8 bases. The length of the CDR3 is 14 residues. The V gene end was trimmed by 3 bases and the J gene end by 6 bases; junction bases not matched to a gene: 6. Germline CDR1 and CDR2: LGHNT and FRNRAP. CDR3 region: CASGFDRGIAEAFF. In nucleotides, the CDR3 is TGTGCTAGTGGTTTCGACAGGGGAATCGCTGAAGCTTTCTTT.

The chain joins TRBV28 to TRBJ2-7; TRBD2 matches at 8 bases. V shed 6 bases and J 0 bases; nucleotides not matched to a gene: 4. The CDR3 sequence is 14 residues long. Per germline, CDR1 MDHEN and CDR2 SYDVKM. The CDR3 DNA is TGTGCCAGCAGGGCCCGGGGGGGCTCCTACGAGCAGTACTTC. It encodes CASRARGGSYEQYF.

As for this clonotype: A read error may be the cause here, since a much bigger clone is one base away. J is TRBJ1-4 and V is TRBV7-2; a possible D gene is TRBD1 (6 bases). Germline V gene data show CDR1 as SGHTA and CDR2 as FQGNSA. The CDR3 is made up of 16 amino acids. The DNA of the CDR3 is TGTGCCAGCAGCTTAATGAAATGGACAGCGAATGGAAAACTGTTTTTT. Encoded protein: CASSLMKWTANGKLFF. The entire variable domain, with the rest obtained from reference TRBV7-2 and TRBJ1-4, is as follows: GAGVSQSPSNKVTEKGKDVELRCDPISGHTALYWYRQSLGQGLEFLIYFQGNSAPDKSGLPSDRFSAERTGGSVSTLTIQRTQQEDSAVYLCASSLMKWTANGKLFFGSGTQLSVL.

The V call is TRBV12-3 or TRBV12-4, the J call TRBJ1-2, with TRBD1 identical over 10 bases. CDR3 length equals 14 residues. The V segment lost 5 bases and the J segment 4 bases; nucleotides outside the gene matches: 4. DNA of the CDR3: TGTGCCAGCAGTCGGACAGGGGGTCCCTATGGCTACACCTTC. This sequence encodes CASSRTGGPYGYTF.

The chain is built from TRBV7-8 and TRBJ2-3; 8 bases match TRBD1. J gave up 0 bases and V 3 bases, and 5 bases lay outside the gene matches. The CDR3 length is 16 residues. Germline V gene sequence: CDR1 SGHVS, CDR2 FQNEAQ. CDR3 nucleotides: TGTGCCAGCAGCTTTACAGGGGGAGGTAGCACAGATACGCAGTATTTT. This encodes CASSFTGGGSTDTQYF. Looking up the rest from reference TRBV7-8 and TRBJ2-3 gives the full variable domain: GAGVSQSPRYKVAKRGQDVALRCDPISGHVSLFWYQQALGQGPEFLTYFQNEAQLDKSGLPSDRFFAERPEGSVSTLKIQRTQQEDSAVYLCASSFTGGGSTDTQYFGPGTRLTVL.

With respect to this clonotype: A read error may be the cause here, since a much bigger clone is one base away. The chain links TRBV7-2 to TRBJ2-7; weak D call: TRBD1 (6 bases). The CDR3 contains 15 residues. V gave up 3 bases and J gave up 2 bases, with 14 bases separating them. Germline loops: CDR1 SGHTA, CDR2 FQGNSA. As DNA, the CDR3 is TGTGCCAGCAGCTTGGGGGCAGAGGGCACCTACGAGCAGTACTTC. It translates to CASSLGAEGTYEQYF.

The chain has TRBV7-6 and TRBJ2-2; no clear D gene. The germline gives CDR1 SGHVS, CDR2 FNYEAQ. V lost 1 base and J 1 base, leaving 4 bases between the germline ends. The CDR3 sequence is 14 residues long. The CDR3 here is CASSLEGNTGELFF. The CDR3 region has the DNA TGTGCCAGCAGCTTAGAGGGGAACACCGGGGAGCTGTTTTTT.

This clonotype was seen only a few times. The chain links TRBV7-9 to TRBJ2-7, with D unclear. This CDR3 comprises 14 residues. Germline values: CDR1 SEHNR, CDR2 FQNEAQ (reference sequence). The ends were cut back, 2 bases at V and 0 bases at J, with 8 bases in the middle. The CDR3 protein is CASSLSDLSYEQYF. In DNA form, the CDR3 reads TGTGCCAGCAGCTTAAGCGACCTCTCCTACGAGCAGTACTTC. Full variable domain (rest looked up from reference TRBV7-9 and TRBJ2-7): DTGVSQNPRHKITKRGQNVTFRCDPISEHNRLYWYRQTLGQGPEFLTYFQNEAQLEKSRLLSDRFSAERPKGSFSTLEIQRTEQGDSAMYLCASSLSDLSYEQYFGPGTRLTVT.

The chain recombines TRBV12-3 or TRBV12-4 with TRBJ1-1; D gene uncertain. V was clipped by 6 bases and J by 2 bases, with 7 bases between them. CDR3 size: 12 residues. The CDR3 reads CASSPVNTEAFF. CDR3 nucleotide sequence: TGTGCCAGCAGCCCTGTTAACACTGAAGCTTTCTTT.

In this sample, this clonotype turned up a few times. V gene TRBV4-1 combines with J gene TRBJ1-5; D unresolved. The CDR3 loop spans 13 amino acids. Trimming pared 4 bases from V and 7 bases from J, leaving 11 bases between. Looked up from germline, CDR1 is MGHRA and CDR2 is YSYEKL. This chain's CDR3 is CASSLARDQPQHF. CDR3 coding DNA: TGCGCCAGCAGCCTCGCGAGAGACCAGCCCCAGCATTTT.